These 27 T cell receptor beta chains originate from one sample sequenced in a study of sequential checkpoint blockade in melanoma. Some clones are missing from TCRdb's copy, which holds only in-frame ones; the method was immunoSEQ multiplex PCR. The sample shows roughly 16,000 clones, 65% to 75% of them seen only once. This sample's treatment: randomized to nivolumab then ipilimumab (arm A) or the reverse (arm B). Source: CD8+ T cells sorted from blood (inferred from file names), taken from a patient given nivolumab and ipilimumab in sequence. Receptors originate from a human donor with melanoma.

The chain carries TRBV9 and TRBJ1-5, with D perhaps TRBD1 (6 bases). Germline CDR1 and CDR2: SGDLS and YYNGEE. Trimming left V 0 bases short and J 6 bases short, with 13 bases between. The CDR3 sequence is 15 residues long. The CDR3 nucleotides read TGTGCCAGCAGCGTAGAGGACAGTTTGTCTCAGCCCCAGCATTTT. Amino acid sequence: CASSVEDSLSQPQHF.

This clone was counted between two and nine times. The V gene is TRBV5-1, the J gene TRBJ2-7; D is possibly TRBD1 (5 bases). Germline V gene data show CDR1 as SGHRS and CDR2 as YFSETQ. The CDR3 length is 13 residues. With 0 bases removed from V and 5 bases from J, the gap between germline ends came to 9 bases. For the CDR3, the DNA is TGCGCCAGCAGCTTGGCCCTCAGGGACGAGCAGTACTTC. It specifies CASSLALRDEQYF.

This clone was recorded only once. The rearrangement joins TRBV12-5 to TRBJ2-5; D gene ambiguous. V lost 3 bases, J lost 5 bases, and 7 bases lay in between. Germline V CDR1 and CDR2: LGHNT, FRNRAP. The CDR3 extends over 12 amino acids. The CDR3 region is CASGFPGETQYF. CDR3 nucleotide sequence: TGTGCTAGTGGTTTTCCCGGGGAGACCCAGTACTTC.

This chain links TRBV5-6 with TRBJ2-7; perhaps TRBD1 as D (5 bases). This CDR3 is 14 amino acids long. The V and J ends lost 4 bases and 0 bases respectively, with 11 bases between them. Germline CDR1 and CDR2: SGHDT and YYEEEE. The CDR3 reads CASSPTGSSYEQYF. The CDR3, as DNA: TGTGCCAGCAGCCCTACAGGTAGCTCCTACGAGCAGTACTTC.

The chain uses TRBV2 and TRBJ1-2; 8 nucleotides line up with TRBD1. CDR3 size: 13 residues. Looked up from germline, CDR1 is SNHLY and CDR2 is FYNNEI. Losses at the gene ends were 11 bases for V and 2 bases for J; bases not matched to a gene: 7. CDR3 nucleotide sequence: TGTGCCGGGGAAAGGACAGGGAACTATGGCTACACCTTC. Its protein product is CAGERTGNYGYTF.

The rearrangement links TRBV7-8 to TRBJ2-1, with D possibly being TRBD1 (6 bases). The V and J ends lost 4 bases and 4 bases respectively, with 14 bases between them. This CDR3 spans 15 amino acids. The V gene's germline CDR1 is SGHVS and CDR2 FQNEAQ. CDR3 protein: CASSYYRENYNEQFF. In DNA, the CDR3 is TGTGCCAGCAGCTATTACAGGGAGAATTACAATGAGCAGTTCTTC.

The V call is TRBV4-1, the J call TRBJ2-7; 8 nucleotides line up with TRBD2. The germline CDR1 and CDR2 sequences are MGHRA and YSYEKL. CDR3 length equals 17 residues. The V segment lost 1 base and the J segment 0 bases; nucleotides outside the gene matches: 8. The CDR3 nucleotides are TGCGCCAGCAGCCAAGCCTGGGCCGGGACTAGCTCCTACGAGCAGTACTTC. Protein sequence: CASSQAWAGTSSYEQYF.

This chain uses TRBV5-4 with TRBJ2-3; 10 bases fit TRBD1. V lost 4 bases and J lost 2; bases outside the gene matches: 7. Germline V lookup: CDR1 SGHNT, CDR2 YYREEE (reference sequence). This CDR3 spans 16 amino acids. The CDR3 here is CASSPRQGAITDTQYF. The CDR3 coding sequence is TGTGCCAGCAGCCCCCGACAGGGGGCGATCACAGATACGCAGTATTTT.

This rearrangement joins TRBV4-3 to TRBJ2-1, with 8 bases lining up with TRBD2. The ends lost 0 bases at V and 6 bases at J; junction bases unmatched: 7. The CDR3 extends over 16 amino acids. Germline loops: CDR1 LGHNA, CDR2 YSLEER. CDR3 coding DNA: TGCGCCAGCAGCCAAGACTTAGGGACTAGAACCAATGAGCAGTTCTTC. Residues: CASSQDLGTRTNEQFF.

This chain connects TRBV4-3 to TRBJ2-3, with 7 positions matching TRBD2. The CDR3 has 16 amino acids. The J segment lost 1 base and the V segment lost 1 base, leaving 5 bases of the junction unmatched. Germline values: CDR1 LGHNA, CDR2 YSLEER. CDR3 coding DNA: TGCGCCAGCAGCCAAGGGATAGCGGGCCGCACAGATACGCAGTATTTT. It codes for CASSQGIAGRTDTQYF.

The rearrangement links TRBV20-1 to TRBJ2-1; D is possibly TRBD1 (5 bases). The ends were cut back, 5 bases at V and 9 bases at J, with 8 bases in the middle. The CDR3 length is 10 residues. Germline V gene data show CDR1 as DFQATT and CDR2 as SNEGSKA (reference sequence). The CDR3 region has the DNA TGCAGTGCTTTTCAGGGTGAGCAGTTCTTC. Its protein is CSAFQGEQFF.

The chain recombines TRBV9 with TRBJ2-1; 7 bases line up with TRBD1. The V gene's germline CDR1 is SGDLS and CDR2 YYNGEE. CDR3 length equals 16 residues. V was pared by 1 base and J by 2 bases, with 6 bases of the junction left unmatched. The CDR3 coding sequence is TGTGCCAGCAGCGTAATAGGGGACAGAGCCTACAATGAGCAGTTCTTC. The encoded protein is CASSVIGDRAYNEQFF.

This clone was detected a few times. The rearrangement links TRBV9 to TRBJ2-2; 10 bases agree with TRBD2. Germline loops: CDR1 SGDLS, CDR2 YYNGEE. V lost 4 bases, J lost 7 bases, and 13 bases stayed unmatched. CDR3 size: 17 residues. This chain's CDR3 is CASSPNPAGGPNGELFF. CDR3 coding DNA: TGTGCCAGCAGCCCAAACCCAGCGGGAGGGCCTAACGGGGAGCTGTTTTTT.

This chain connects TRBV19 to TRBJ2-3; 13 positions agree with TRBD2. Trimming cost V 8 bases and J 4 bases; bases outside gene matches: 12. The CDR3 sequence is 17 residues long. Germline assignment: CDR1 LNHDA and CDR2 SQIVND (reference sequence). CDR3 protein: CASGGRTSGRNPDTQYF. CDR3 DNA: TGTGCCAGTGGGGGAAGGACTAGCGGGAGAAATCCAGATACGCAGTATTTT.

On this clone: The junction and the germline gene differ at one end; a read error may be behind it. At the DNA level, this CDR3 is encoded by other sequences in the same sample as well. The CDR3 region has the DNA TGTGCCAGCAGCGACGGTGGAGAGACCCAGAACTTC. It codes for CASSDGGETQNF. The V gene is TRBV5-6, the J gene TRBJ2-5, with D uncertain. Germline V gene data show CDR1 as SGHDT and CDR2 as YYEEEE. The length of the CDR3 is 12 residues.

The chain carries TRBV30 and TRBJ1-2; 10 nucleotides align to TRBD1. Trimming at V came to 6 bases and at J to 5 bases, leaving 12 bases not matched to a gene. The germline V gene has CDR1 GTSNPN and CDR2 SVGIG (reference sequence). The CDR3 contains 15 residues. As DNA, the CDR3 is TGTGCCTGTTTGGGACAGGGGAAGTTATGGTATGGCTACACCTTC. It specifies CACLGQGKLWYGYTF.

The chain has TRBV13 and TRBJ2-1; D may be TRBD2 (6 bases). CDR3 length: 15 amino acids. Germline lookup yields CDR1 PRHDT and CDR2 FYEKMQ (reference sequence). Trimming shortened V by 5 bases and J by 4 bases, and 15 bases separated the two germline ends. In DNA, the CDR3 is TGTGCCAGCAGCCCCTCGGAGCGGGTTTACAATGAGCAGTTCTTC. Its protein is CASSPSERVYNEQFF.

The chain has TRBV2 and TRBJ1-5; TRBD1 matches 8 bases. V was pared by 1 base and J by 7 bases, with 6 bases of the junction left unmatched. The CDR3 sequence is 15 residues long. Germline V CDR1 and CDR2: SNHLY, FYNNEI. Written as DNA, the CDR3 is TGTGCCAGCAGTGAAGGGGCAGGGGGCAGGCAGCCCCAGCATTTT. Amino acids: CASSEGAGGRQPQHF.

The genes are TRBV7-6 and TRBJ2-3, with D possibly TRBD2 on 5 matching bases. V dropped 5 bases and J dropped 4 bases, with 7 bases sitting between them. Germline lookup yields CDR1 SGHVS and CDR2 FNYEAQ. The CDR3 contains 12 residues. Written as DNA, the CDR3 is TGTGCCAGCAGCCCGGAGGCAGATACGCAGTATTTT. It codes for CASSPEADTQYF. Full variable domain (remainder filled in from reference TRBV7-6 and TRBJ2-3): GAGVSQSPRYKVTKRGQDVALRCDPISGHVSLYWYRQALGQGPEFLTYFNYEAQQDKSGLPNDRFSAERPEGSISTLTIQRTEQRDSAMYRCASSPEADTQYFGPGTRLTVL.

The chain employs TRBV28 and TRBJ2-3, with D perhaps matching TRBD1 (5 bases). Trimming took off 6 bases at V and 4 bases at J, with 17 bases between the two ends. The CDR3 is made up of 15 amino acids. Germline V gene data show CDR1 as MDHEN and CDR2 as SYDVKM. The CDR3 nucleotides are TGTGCCAGCAGCCCGGATGAAAGGGGCCCAGATACGCAGTATTTT. Its protein is CASSPDERGPDTQYF.

The rearrangement links TRBV15 to TRBJ2-7; perhaps TRBD1 as D (5 bases). Trimming removed 0 bases at V and 1 base at J, with 16 bases between. Germline assignment: CDR1 LNHNV and CDR2 YYDKDF (reference sequence). The CDR3 is 17 residues long. CDR3 sequence (DNA): TGTGCCACCAGCAGAGATAGGGGTTTGGGGAAATCCTACGAGCAGTACTTC. Residues: CATSRDRGLGKSYEQYF.

The chain is built from TRBV7-6 and TRBJ2-1; TRBD2 aligns across 7 bases. V shed 3 bases, J shed 7 bases, and the junction held 6 bases outside the gene matches. The CDR3 consists of 14 residues. The V gene's germline CDR1 is SGHVS and CDR2 FNYEAQ. As DNA, the CDR3 is TGTGCCAGCAGCTTTCGGACTAGTCTTAATGAGCAGTTCTTC. This translates into CASSFRTSLNEQFF. The full variable domain, in which reference TRBV7-6 and TRBJ2-1 provide the parts outside the CDR3, is GAGVSQSPRYKVTKRGQDVALRCDPISGHVSLYWYRQALGQGPEFLTYFNYEAQQDKSGLPNDRFSAERPEGSISTLTIQRTEQRDSAMYRCASSFRTSLNEQFFGPGTRLTVL.

This clone showed up just a few times. The CDR3 nucleotides are TGCGCCAGCAGTGAGACGCGGGGGCGGCTAGGCAATCAGCCCCAGCATTTT. Its protein is CASSETRGRLGNQPQHF. This chain links TRBV10-1 with TRBJ1-5; D might be TRBD1 (6 bases). Germline CDR1 WNHNN, CDR2 SYGVQD (reference sequence). The CDR3 length is 17 residues. With 2 bases removed from V and 2 bases from J, the gap between germline ends came to 16 bases.

The count of this clone is one. The chain recombines TRBV5-1 with TRBJ2-7; 7 bases align to TRBD1. The CDR3 has 13 amino acids. Germline CDR1 SGHRS, CDR2 YFSETQ. V lost 4 bases to trimming and J lost 5 bases; unmatched junction nucleotides: 6. CDR3: CASSETGANEQYF. Written as DNA, the CDR3 is TGCGCCAGCAGCGAAACAGGGGCTAACGAGCAGTACTTC.

The chain carries TRBV29-1 and TRBJ2-1; TRBD2 aligns across 8 bases. CDR1 is SQVTM, CDR2 ANQGSEA, per germline. The CDR3 sequence is 17 residues long. Losses at the gene ends were 7 bases for V and 4 bases for J; bases not matched to a gene: 18. CDR3 bases: TGCAGCGCCGATCCTAGTCGTAGCGGGGCTACTTACAATGAGCAGTTCTTC. This gives the protein CSADPSRSGATYNEQFF.

This clone was counted a few times. The V gene is TRBV4-3, the J gene TRBJ2-7; 9 bases are a match to TRBD1. Germline lookup yields CDR1 LGHNA and CDR2 YSLEER. Germline trimming cut 4 bases from V and 6 bases from J; bases unmatched to any gene: 7. The CDR3 has 14 amino acids. CDR3 sequence reads: CASSPGTGTVEQYF. The DNA for the CDR3 is TGCGCCAGCAGCCCCGGGACAGGGACTGTCGAGCAGTACTTC.

The chain uses TRBV5-4 and TRBJ2-1, with D maybe TRBD1 (5 bases). Germline assignment: CDR1 SGHNT and CDR2 YYREEE (reference sequence). The ends were cut back, 4 bases at V and 7 bases at J, with 9 bases in the middle. The CDR3 contains 12 residues. CDR3: CASSVQGNEQFF. CDR3 sequence (DNA): TGTGCCAGCAGCGTTCAGGGAAATGAGCAGTTCTTC. Together with reference TRBV5-4 and TRBJ2-1, the CDR3 gives the full variable domain: ETGVTQSPTHLIKTRGQQVTLRCSSQSGHNTVSWYQQALGQGPQFIFQYYREEENGRGNFPPRFSGLQFPNYSSELNVNALELDDSALYLCASSVQGNEQFFGPGTRLTVL.